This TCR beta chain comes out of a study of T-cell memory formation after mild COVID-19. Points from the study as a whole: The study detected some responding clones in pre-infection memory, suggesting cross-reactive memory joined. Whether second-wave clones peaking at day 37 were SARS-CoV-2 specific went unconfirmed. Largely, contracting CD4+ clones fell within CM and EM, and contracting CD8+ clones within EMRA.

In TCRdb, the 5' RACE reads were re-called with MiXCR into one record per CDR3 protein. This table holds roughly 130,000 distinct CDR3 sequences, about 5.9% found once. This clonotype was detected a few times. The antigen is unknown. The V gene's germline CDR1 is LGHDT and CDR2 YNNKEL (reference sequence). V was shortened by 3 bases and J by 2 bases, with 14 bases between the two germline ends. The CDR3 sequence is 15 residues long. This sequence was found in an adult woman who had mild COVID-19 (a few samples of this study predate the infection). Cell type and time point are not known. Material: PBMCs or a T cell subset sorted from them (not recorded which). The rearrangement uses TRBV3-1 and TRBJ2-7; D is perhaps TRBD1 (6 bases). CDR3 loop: CASSQSWDITYEQYF. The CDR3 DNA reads TGTGCCAGCAGCCAGTCCTGGGACATAACCTACGAGCAGTACTTC.